This note documents a single T cell receptor (beta chain) sequence. V lost 4 bases to trimming and J lost 6 bases, with 19 bases between them. CDR1 is SNHLY, CDR2 FYNNEI, per germline. The CDR3 runs to 15 residues. This sample stems from a study of shared clonotypes between healthy human individuals. Generated by immunoSEQ multiplex PCR, the TCRdb table keeps only in-frame clones and is missing some. Here the sample spans about 710,000 clones, more than 70% being singletons. The sequencing input was memory CD4+ T cells sorted from blood. Regarding subset: CD45RA-negative fraction. This TCR was sampled from a woman aged 25 to 45 in good health. The rearrangement uses TRBV2 and TRBJ2-7; D might be TRBD1 or TRBD2, each matching 6 bases. The chain's CDR3 is CASSAGAHITGEQYF. The CDR3 bases are TGTGCCAGCAGTGCGGGGGCTCACATAACGGGCGAGCAGTACTTC. The full variable domain, completed using reference TRBV2 and TRBJ2-7, is EPEVTQTPSHQVTQMGQEVILRCVPISNHLYFYWYRQILGQKVEFLVSFYNNEISEKSEIFDDQFSVERPDGSNFTLKIRSTKLEDSAMYFCASSAGAHITGEQYFGPGTRLTVT.